The 26 T cell receptor beta chains below come from one sample, sequenced in a study of shared clonotypes between healthy human individuals. TCRdb's copy holds only in-frame clones and misses some; the assay was immunoSEQ multiplex PCR. Seen here are about 960,000 clones, less than 85% observed once, and the top ten hold about 1.5%. The sequenced sample consisted of memory CD4+ T cells sorted from blood. Subset described: CD45RA-negative fraction. Receptors were obtained from a man between 18 and 35 years old in good health.

The chain employs TRBV19 and TRBJ1-4, with 7 nucleotides matching TRBD1. This CDR3 contains 14 residues. The junction had 5 bases not matched to a gene; V was cut back by 3 bases and J by 7 bases. The germline CDR1 and CDR2 sequences are LNHDA and SQIVND (reference sequence). The CDR3: CASSITRGGEKLFF. CDR3 nucleotide sequence: TGTGCCAGTAGTATCACCAGGGGGGGTGAAAAACTGTTTTTT. The full variable domain, with the rest looked up from reference TRBV19 and TRBJ1-4, is DGGITQSPKYLFRKEGQNVTLSCEQNLNHDAMYWYRQDPGQGLRLIYYSQIVNDFQKGDIAEGYSVSREKKESFPLTVTSAQKNPTAFYLCASSITRGGEKLFFGSGTQLSVL.

This clone appeared a single time. The rearrangement joins TRBV7-2 to TRBJ1-2; perhaps TRBD1 as D (6 bases). CDR1 is SGHTA and CDR2 is FQGNSA in the germline V gene. V was cut by 2 bases and J by 8 bases, with 18 bases left in between. This CDR3 has 15 amino acids. The CDR3 region is CASSLYGGRGQGYTF. CDR3 DNA: TGTGCCAGCAGCTTATACGGAGGACGGGGGCAGGGCTACACCTTC. Looking up the rest from reference TRBV7-2 and TRBJ1-2 gives the full variable domain: GAGVSQSPSNKVTEKGKDVELRCDPISGHTALYWYRQSLGQGLEFLIYFQGNSAPDKSGLPSDRFSAERTGGSVSTLTIQRTQQEDSAVYLCASSLYGGRGQGYTFGSGTRLTVV.

The J gene is TRBJ1-2, the V gene TRBV28, with a weak D call TRBD1 (6 bases). This CDR3 region has 12 residues. Germline values: CDR1 MDHEN, CDR2 SYDVKM. Trimming took 5 bases from V and 8 from J, leaving 12 bases between them. Here the CDR3 reads CASSQGTGGYTF. For the CDR3, the DNA is TGTGCCAGCAGTCAGGGGACGGGCGGCTACACCTTC.

The count of this clone is one. The V gene is TRBV6-1, the J gene TRBJ1-2, with a possible D match to TRBD1 (6 bases). Germline values: CDR1 MNHNS, CDR2 SASEGT. V was cut by 1 base and J by 4 bases, with 13 bases left in between. CDR3 length: 15 amino acids. As DNA, the CDR3 is TGTGCCAGCAGTGAAGAGGGGGGGCTTGGCTATGGCTACACCTTC. This translates into CASSEEGGLGYGYTF.

The chain uses TRBV19 and TRBJ2-5; possibly TRBD2 for D (6 bases). Germline CDR1 and CDR2: LNHDA and SQIVND (reference sequence). The V gene lost 5 bases and the J gene lost 11 bases, with 15 bases spanning the gap. The CDR3 has 12 residues. CDR3 sequence (DNA): TGTGCCAGTAGTGACCTTAGCGGCCCACAGTACTTC. Amino acid sequence: CASSDLSGPQYF.

The chain combines TRBV18 with TRBJ2-3, with 8 nucleotides matching TRBD2. The V segment lost 6 bases and the J segment 7 bases; nucleotides outside the gene matches: 12. This CDR3 comprises 15 residues. Germline V gives CDR1 KGHSH, CDR2 LQKENI. The CDR3, as DNA: TGTGCCAGCTCTTCCCTGGGACTAGGTATACATACGCAGTATTTT. Translation: CASSSLGLGIHTQYF.

This chain links TRBV25-1 with TRBJ2-3, with D unclear. Between the trimmed V and J ends, which lost 4 bases and 1 base, there was a span of 9 bases. The length of the CDR3 is 14 residues. Germline V CDR1 and CDR2: MGHDK, SYGVNS. The DNA of the CDR3 is TGTGCCAGCAGTGCCGCCCTTGGCACAGATACGCAGTATTTT. Amino acids: CASSAALGTDTQYF.

This chain links TRBV15 with TRBJ1-2; 7 bases align to TRBD1. Per the germline V gene, CDR1 is LNHNV and CDR2 is YYDKDF (reference sequence). There are 15 residues in the CDR3. V shed 0 bases, J shed 5 bases, and the junction held 6 bases outside the gene matches. This CDR3 is CATSRDGQALYGYTF. In DNA form, the CDR3 reads TGTGCCACCAGCAGAGATGGACAGGCGCTTTATGGCTACACCTTC.

The chain joins TRBV18 to TRBJ1-2, with D hard to call. CDR1 and CDR2 from the germline V gene are KGHSH and LQKENI. The CDR3 runs to 14 residues. The V and J ends lost 10 bases and 4 bases respectively, with 19 bases between them. Written as DNA, the CDR3 is TGTGCCACCCGGCCCGGGGAAGTAGGCTATGGCTACACCTTC. Its protein product is CATRPGEVGYGYTF.

V gene TRBV6-5 combines with J gene TRBJ1-3; possible D gene TRBD1, 6 bases. The CDR3 covers 14 residues. V was trimmed by 5 bases and J by 4 bases, leaving 12 bases between them. Germline V gene sequence: CDR1 MNHEY, CDR2 SVGAGI. CDR3 in amino acids: CASSKQGPGNTIYF. The DNA for the CDR3 is TGTGCCAGCAGTAAACAGGGACCAGGAAACACCATATATTTT.

This sequence joins TRBV29-1 and TRBJ1-1; D is uncertain. Germline V CDR1 and CDR2: SQVTM, ANQGSEA. Trimming stripped 3 bases from V and 8 bases from J, with 13 bases between. The CDR3 is 12 amino acids. The CDR3: CSVDFRLGEAFF. The CDR3 DNA is TGCAGCGTTGATTTCCGTTTGGGAGAAGCTTTCTTT.

The chain employs TRBV30 and TRBJ1-2, with 8 bases identical to TRBD1. V gave up 2 bases and J gave up 3 bases; unmatched junction bases: 5. The V gene's germline CDR1 is GTSNPN and CDR2 SVGIG (reference sequence). The CDR3 spans 14 residues. Here the CDR3 DNA reads TGTGCCTGGAGTCTCAGGGGGCTCGACTATGGCTACACCTTC. Residues: CAWSLRGLDYGYTF. Full variable domain (missing parts from reference TRBV30 and TRBJ1-2): SQTIHQWPATLVQPVGSPLSLECTVEGTSNPNLYWYRQAAGRGLQLLFYSVGIGQISSEVPQNLSASRPQDRQFILSSKKLLLSDSGFYLCAWSLRGLDYGYTFGSGTRLTVV.

This sequence joins TRBV10-3 and TRBJ2-3, with TRBD2 identical over 11 bases. The CDR3 has 16 residues. V was clipped by 4 bases and J by 2 bases; unmatched bases: 5. Germline V gene data show CDR1 as ENHRY and CDR2 as SYGVKD. DNA for the CDR3: TGTGCCATCAGTGGTGGGACTAGCGGCTACACAGATACGCAGTATTTT. Translation: CAISGGTSGYTDTQYF.

The chain carries TRBV10-3 and TRBJ2-2; TRBD2 matches 7 bases. The CDR3 is made up of 15 amino acids. In germline, CDR1 is ENHRY, CDR2 SYGVKD. V lost 11 bases, J lost 5 bases, and 14 bases stayed unmatched. As DNA, the CDR3 is TGTGCCTCGGGAGGTGAGGGAAAGGTGACCGGGGAGCTGTTTTTT. Amino acid sequence: CASGGEGKVTGELFF.

The CDR3 DNA is TGTGCCAGCAAAGGCGGGAGGGCCTCCGATACGCAGTATTTT. Translated: CASKGGRASDTQYF. The J gene is TRBJ2-3, the V gene TRBV7-2; 9 bases agree with TRBD2. The CDR3 loop spans 14 amino acids. Per the germline V gene, CDR1 is SGHTA and CDR2 is FQGNSA. The V segment lost 7 bases and the J segment 6 bases; nucleotides outside the gene matches: 8.

The chain uses TRBV27 and TRBJ1-2; D not certain. Germline CDR1 and CDR2: MNHEY and SMNVEV (reference sequence). V was pared by 5 bases and J by 1 base, with 5 bases between. The CDR3 extends over 12 amino acids. The CDR3 sequence: CASSKNNYGYTF. The CDR3 region has the DNA TGTGCCAGCAGTAAAAATAACTATGGCTACACCTTC.

The CDR3 region has the DNA TGTGCCAGCAGTCCCACTTACAAACAAGTGAGCACTGAAGCTTTCTTT. It specifies CASSPTYKQVSTEAFF. This chain links TRBV27 with TRBJ1-1; D ambiguous. Trimming stripped 5 bases from V and 4 bases from J, with 20 bases between. CDR3 length: 16 amino acids. CDR1 is MNHEY and CDR2 is SMNVEV in the germline V gene (reference sequence).

The CDR3 DNA sequence: TGTGCCTGGAGCCCCCCTAGCTTCTCAGCGGAGTACTTC. Its protein product is CAWSPPSFSAEYF. This chain uses TRBV30 with TRBJ2-7; D possibly corresponds to TRBD2 (5 bases). The germline gives CDR1 GTSNPN, CDR2 SVGIG (reference sequence). This CDR3 spans 13 amino acids. V dropped 3 bases and J dropped 11 bases, with 20 bases sitting between them.

Only one count was recorded for this clone. This chain's CDR3 is CAISLSMTGDTGELFF. The CDR3 nucleotides are TGTGCCATCAGTTTATCCATGACAGGGGACACCGGGGAGCTGTTTTTT. The chain combines TRBV10-3 with TRBJ2-2; 8 bases agree with TRBD1. This CDR3 spans 16 amino acids. V dropped 5 bases and J dropped 3; count of bases not matched to a gene: 8. Germline lookup yields CDR1 ENHRY and CDR2 SYGVKD.

This clone was seen a handful of times. This same CDR3 is encoded by further DNA sequences in the sample. The gene calls are TRBV6-5 and TRBJ1-2; TRBD1 might be the D (5 bases). The CDR3 runs to 14 residues. Germline V gene data show CDR1 as MNHEY and CDR2 as SVGAGI. V was clipped by 0 bases and J by 5 bases, with 10 bases between them. The CDR3 is CASSYSAGNYGYTF. The CDR3 DNA sequence: TGTGCCAGCAGTTACTCGGCAGGGAATTATGGCTACACCTTC.

The gene calls are TRBV6-1 and TRBJ2-7, with D tentatively TRBD1 (6 bases). The CDR3 has 14 amino acids. Germline CDR1 is MNHNS and CDR2 is SASEGT. With 8 bases removed from V and 2 bases from J, the gap between germline ends came to 16 bases. CDR3 amino acids: CASVTGSVPYEQYF. The CDR3 nucleotides are TGTGCCAGCGTTACAGGGTCCGTCCCCTACGAGCAGTACTTC.

The gene calls are TRBV2 and TRBJ2-3, with 11 bases fitting TRBD2. The CDR3 covers 16 residues. V was clipped by 3 bases and J by 3 bases; unmatched bases: 5. Germline CDR1 and CDR2: SNHLY and FYNNEI. CDR3 sequence: CASSDTSGSYTDTQYF. CDR3 coding DNA: TGTGCCAGCAGTGACACTAGCGGGAGTTATACAGATACGCAGTATTTT.

The V and J genes are TRBV7-2 and TRBJ2-5; tentatively, D is TRBD2 (5 bases). The CDR3 loop spans 15 amino acids. The germline V gene has CDR1 SGHTA and CDR2 FQGNSA. V was clipped by 2 bases and J by 3 bases, with 13 bases between them. Here the CDR3 reads CASSLTGKEEETQYF. CDR3 nucleotide sequence: TGTGCCAGCAGCTTAACGGGGAAGGAGGAAGAGACCCAGTACTTC.

This clone was counted between two and nine times. The J gene is TRBJ2-1, the V gene TRBV30, with 8 bases identical to TRBD1. Germline V gene sequence: CDR1 GTSNPN, CDR2 SVGIG (reference sequence). Trimming took 8 bases from V and 4 from J; bases not matched to a gene: 10. CDR3 length: 14 residues. CDR3 nucleotide sequence: TGTGCCGGCTTACGACAGGGGTCTTACAATGAGCAGTTCTTC. Its translation: CAGLRQGSYNEQFF.

J is TRBJ1-2 and V is TRBV6-6; perhaps TRBD1 as D (5 bases). The CDR3 covers 14 residues. Trimming took 6 bases from V and 4 from J, leaving 15 bases between them. Germline CDR1 is MNHNY and CDR2 is SVGAGI (reference sequence). CDR3 in DNA: TGTGCCAGCAGCCCCGGGACGGCGGTCTATGGCTACACCTTC. Protein product: CASSPGTAVYGYTF.

This clone was seen more than once but under ten times. The chain employs TRBV30 and TRBJ1-4; the match to TRBD1 covers 9 bases. CDR1 and CDR2 (germline): GTSNPN, SVGIG (reference sequence). V lost 2 bases to trimming and J lost 8 bases; unmatched junction nucleotides: 9. The length of the CDR3 is 15 residues. The CDR3 DNA sequence: TGTGCCTGGAGTCCACAGGGGGCTGCCAGAGAAAAACTGTTTTTT. Amino acid sequence: CAWSPQGAAREKLFF.